These 24 T cell receptor beta chains share one sample of origin, sequenced in a study of CD8+CD57+ T cells in acquired aplastic anemia. All sequencing subjects had displayed CD8+CD57+ cell expansion on flow cytometry. For CDR3 and TCR beta VDJ profiling, genomic DNA was the template used. MiXCR, applied by TCRdb to the reads, yields one record per CDR3 protein. The data contain under 200,000 distinct CDR3 sequences, around 48% of them seen just once; the ten biggest clones take up roughly 30%. Sequencing was performed on sorted CD4+, CD8+, or CD8+CD57+ T cells (not recorded which) from PBMCs. These TCRs come from a human donor with aplastic anemia.

This clonotype was counted ten times or more. The chain recombines TRBV19 with TRBJ2-3, with D perhaps TRBD2 (5 bases). The CDR3 loop spans 16 amino acids. V lost 3 bases and J lost 0, with 13 bases in between. Germline values: CDR1 LNHDA, CDR2 SQIVND (reference sequence). The CDR3 DNA is TGTGCCAGTAGTATTTCTCTCGGGGTAAGCACAGATACGCAGTATTTT. Its protein product is CASSISLGVSTDTQYF. The whole variable domain, filled in from reference TRBV19 and TRBJ2-3, reads DGGITQSPKYLFRKEGQNVTLSCEQNLNHDAMYWYRQDPGQGLRLIYYSQIVNDFQKGDIAEGYSVSREKKESFPLTVTSAQKNPTAFYLCASSISLGVSTDTQYFGPGTRLTVL.

The V call is TRBV4-1, the J call TRBJ2-1, with 10 bases matching TRBD2. Germline V gives CDR1 MGHRA, CDR2 YSYEKL. The CDR3 spans 17 residues. J was trimmed by 9 bases and V by 3 bases; bases with no gene match: 14. The CDR3 spells CASSQDEPGLAIREQFF. The CDR3 DNA reads as TGCGCCAGCAGCCAGGATGAACCGGGACTAGCGATTCGTGAGCAGTTCTTC.

With respect to this clonotype: A much larger clone lies a single base off, so this may be a read error. The gene calls are TRBV7-9 and TRBJ1-1; 10 bases are shared with TRBD1. The CDR3 is made up of 15 amino acids. Germline V gives CDR1 SEHNR, CDR2 FQNEAQ (reference sequence). CDR3 region: CASSPPTGGRTEASF. CDR3 DNA: TGTGCCAGCAGCCCTCCGACAGGGGGCCGCACTGAAGCTTCCTTT.

This chain connects TRBV2 to TRBJ2-7; D is possibly TRBD2 (6 bases). The germline V and J ends were trimmed by 9 bases and 6 bases, with 18 bases remaining between them. Germline V gene lookup returns CDR1 SNHLY and CDR2 FYNNEI. This CDR3 is 13 amino acids long. CDR3 coding DNA: TGTGCCAGTACCAGGGACTCCTTCCGCGAGCAGTACTTC. Its protein is CASTRDSFREQYF.

This clonotype occurred many times. The chain couples TRBV11-2 to TRBJ2-5; 11 nucleotides agree with TRBD1. CDR1 is SGHAT, CDR2 FQNNGV, per germline. Germline trimming cut 5 bases from V and 1 base from J; bases unmatched to any gene: 6. The CDR3 extends over 16 amino acids. CDR3 loop: CASSPRTGGSQETQYF. DNA of the CDR3: TGTGCCAGCAGCCCCAGGACAGGGGGCTCCCAAGAGACCCAGTACTTC.

A few counts support this clonotype. The chain joins TRBV20-1 to TRBJ2-7, with 7 bases fitting TRBD1. The CDR3 covers 11 residues. Losses at the gene ends were 7 bases for V and 1 base for J; bases not matched to a gene: 1. Germline CDR1 and CDR2: DFQATT and SNEGSKA (reference sequence). The CDR3 sequence is CSVTGSYEQYF. The CDR3 coding sequence is TGCAGTGTGACAGGGTCCTACGAGCAGTACTTC.

The chain employs TRBV29-1 and TRBJ2-2, with D possibly matching TRBD2 (5 bases). The V gene's germline CDR1 is SQVTM and CDR2 ANQGSEA. The ends were cut back, 2 bases at V and 3 bases at J, with 10 bases in the middle. This CDR3 is 14 amino acids long. The CDR3 sequence: CSVELRGDTGELFF. The CDR3 DNA sequence: TGCAGCGTTGAACTCCGGGGAGACACCGGGGAGCTGTTTTTT.

This clonotype was counted at least ten times. This chain uses TRBV20-1 with TRBJ1-1; D not resolved. The CDR3 consists of 13 residues. Germline CDR1 DFQATT, CDR2 SNEGSKA (reference sequence). Trimming took 4 bases from V and 4 from J, leaving 13 bases between them. CDR3 region: CSATIDISTEAFF. The CDR3 DNA is TGCAGTGCTACAATAGACATATCCACTGAAGCTTTCTTT.

The CDR3 region has the DNA TGTGCCAGCAGCTCAGCCCTAGCGAGCTCCTACAATGAGCAGTTCTTC. It translates to CASSSALASSYNEQFF. The V gene is TRBV7-8, the J gene TRBJ2-1; tentative D call: TRBD2 (6 bases). V lost 4 bases to trimming and J lost 0 bases, with 13 bases between them. The germline gives CDR1 SGHVS, CDR2 FQNEAQ. This CDR3 comprises 16 residues.

The V call is TRBV19, the J call TRBJ1-6; the D gene is possibly TRBD1 (6 bases). Germline CDR1 and CDR2: LNHDA and SQIVND (reference sequence). Trimming removed 2 bases at V and 5 bases at J, with 13 bases between. CDR3 length: 16 amino acids. The CDR3 protein is CASSILGTPDNSPLHF. The CDR3 DNA is TGTGCCAGTAGTATACTCGGGACACCAGATAATTCACCCCTCCACTTT.

The chain couples TRBV15 to TRBJ1-2; no clear D gene. The CDR3 totals 14 residues. Between the trimmed V and J ends, which lost 1 base and 2 bases, there was a span of 8 bases. The germline gives CDR1 LNHNV, CDR2 YYDKDF (reference sequence). The CDR3 nucleotides are TGTGCCACCAGCAGAGCAAGGAACAACTATGGCTACACCTTC. This sequence encodes CATSRARNNYGYTF.

As to this clonotype: The conserved phenylalanine or tryptophan normally closing the CDR3 is absent here, so this likely arose from a read error. V gene TRBV10-3 combines with J gene TRBJ1-6, with 7 nucleotides matching TRBD1. The CDR3 covers 15 residues. Germline CDR1 and CDR2: ENHRY and SYGVKD. J lost 7 bases, V lost 3 bases, and 6 bases had no gene match. The CDR3 loop reads CAISDKGTVNSPLHL. CDR3 bases: TGTGCCATCAGTGATAAAGGGACAGTCAATTCACCCCTCCACCTT.

This rearrangement joins TRBV19 to TRBJ1-1, with D perhaps matching TRBD1 (6 bases). Looked up from germline, CDR1 is LNHDA and CDR2 is SQIVND (reference sequence). V was trimmed by 3 bases and J by 4 bases, leaving 12 bases between them. This CDR3 has 14 amino acids. CDR3 coding DNA: TGTGCCAGTAGTATCGGGAGGGGGGTCACTGAAGCTTTCTTT. It yields the protein CASSIGRGVTEAFF.

In this sample, this clonotype turned up many times. This rearrangement joins TRBV5-6 to TRBJ1-2; D gene ambiguous. This CDR3 comprises 14 residues. The V gene's germline CDR1 is SGHDT and CDR2 YYEEEE. Trimming left V 4 bases short and J 8 bases short, with 18 bases between. As DNA, the CDR3 is TGTGCCAGCAGCCCGTCGCAAGGATGGAGGGGCTACACCTTC. Protein product: CASSPSQGWRGYTF.

This clonotype has only a few counts. V usage is TRBV30 and J usage is TRBJ2-1; D may be TRBD1 (5 bases). The CDR3 totals 16 residues. Trimming shortened V by 5 bases and J by 0 bases, and 17 bases separated the two germline ends. Germline V lookup: CDR1 GTSNPN, CDR2 SVGIG (reference sequence). The CDR3 spells CAWDSYRSSSYNEQFF. The DNA for the CDR3 is TGTGCCTGGGACTCTTACAGGTCCAGCTCCTACAATGAGCAGTTCTTC.

The chain combines TRBV18 with TRBJ1-1; D is unclear. V lost 3 bases and J lost 6, with 17 bases in between. The CDR3 extends over 15 amino acids. Germline V gene sequence: CDR1 KGHSH, CDR2 LQKENI. The CDR3 DNA reads as TGTGCCAGCTCACCCGGACGGTCGAGGCTGGCTGAAGCTTTCTTT. Its translation: CASSPGRSRLAEAFF.

The chain has TRBV5-1 and TRBJ2-3; perhaps TRBD2 as D (6 bases). Looked up from germline, CDR1 is SGHRS and CDR2 is YFSETQ. Trimming took off 0 bases at V and 2 bases at J, with 13 bases between the two ends. This CDR3 is built from 16 residues. This CDR3 reads CASSLVPGRDTDTQYF. DNA of the CDR3: TGCGCCAGCAGCTTGGTACCCGGGAGAGACACAGATACGCAGTATTTT. Full variable domain (missing parts from reference TRBV5-1 and TRBJ2-3): KAGVTQTPRYLIKTRGQQVTLSCSPISGHRSVSWYQQTPGQGLQFLFEYFSETQRNKGNFPGRFSGRQFSNSRSEMNVSTLELGDSALYLCASSLVPGRDTDTQYFGPGTRLTVL.

The table lists this clonotype with a few counts. This chain uses TRBV29-1 with TRBJ2-1; maybe TRBD2 (5 bases). V gave up 0 bases and J gave up 3 bases, with 9 bases separating them. The CDR3 totals 14 residues. Germline V gene sequence: CDR1 SQVTM, CDR2 ANQGSEA. CDR3 loop: CSVEDVTSYNEQFF. The DNA for the CDR3 is TGCAGCGTTGAAGATGTTACTAGCTACAATGAGCAGTTCTTC.

This clonotype was observed at least ten times. The rearrangement uses TRBV29-1 and TRBJ1-2; D is perhaps TRBD1 (5 bases). CDR3 length: 14 amino acids. Looked up from germline, CDR1 is SQVTM and CDR2 is ANQGSEA. Trimming took 4 bases from V and 4 from J, leaving 16 bases between them. CDR3 nucleotide sequence: TGCAGCGTTGTAGAGGAGGACATTCCCTATGGCTACACCTTC. Protein: CSVVEEDIPYGYTF.

This chain links TRBV7-4 with TRBJ2-3; TRBD1 is a possible D gene (5 bases). This CDR3 contains 12 residues. Germline CDR1 is SGHVT and CDR2 is SQSDAQ. V was trimmed by 4 bases and J by 7 bases, leaving 9 bases between them. This CDR3 is CASSSTVNTQYF. CDR3 nucleotide sequence: TGTGCCAGCAGCTCGACAGTAAATACGCAGTATTTT.

This clonotype was found a few times. The rearrangement links TRBV6-4 to TRBJ2-3; D may correspond to TRBD1 or TRBD2 (5 bases each). The V gene lost 6 bases and the J gene lost 0 bases, with 16 bases spanning the gap. Looked up from germline, CDR1 is MRHNA and CDR2 is SNTAGT. This CDR3 is 16 amino acids long. CDR3 sequence (DNA): TGTGCCAGCAGGGGGGAAAGCGGAGCTAGCACAGATACGCAGTATTTT. This codes for CASRGESGASTDTQYF.

This clonotype was observed a few times. V is TRBV24-1 and J is TRBJ1-2, with 7 bases lining up with TRBD1. This CDR3 has 15 residues. V gave up 4 bases and J gave up 0 bases; unmatched junction bases: 4. CDR1 and CDR2 from the germline V gene are KGHDR and SFDVKD. The CDR3 here is CATSDRQGPNYGYTF. CDR3 coding DNA: TGTGCCACCAGTGACCGACAGGGCCCTAACTATGGCTACACCTTC.

This sequence joins TRBV5-8 and TRBJ1-6, with D possibly TRBD1 on 5 matching bases. Germline CDR1 is SGHTS and CDR2 is YDEGEE. V gave up 9 bases and J gave up 5 bases, with 15 bases separating them. The CDR3 contains 14 residues. For the CDR3, the DNA is TGTGCCACCGGGTGGGGCCGTAATAATTCACCCCTCCACTTT. This gives the protein CATGWGRNNSPLHF.

This clonotype was recorded at least ten times. The V gene is TRBV7-9, the J gene TRBJ2-7; either TRBD1 or TRBD2 may supply D (5 bases each). This CDR3 has 14 amino acids. The V and J ends lost 5 bases and 4 bases respectively, with 15 bases between them. CDR1 and CDR2 (germline): SEHNR, FQNEAQ (reference sequence). For the CDR3, the DNA is TGTGCCAGCAGCCACCGGGACGGTGGTTACGAGCAGTACTTC. Translated, it gives CASSHRDGGYEQYF.